This TCR beta chain comes out of a study of PD-L1 blockade in urothelial cancer. Study overall: The number of prior chemotherapy regimens per patient was 0 to 3. Blood yielded a median of about 140,000 T cells per sample.

Whole-study findings and limits: Durable benefit accompanied greater 3-week expansion of tumor-associated blood clones.

As to time point: peripheral blood 6 weeks after treatment start. The assay was immunoSEQ multiplex PCR, and TCRdb's table has in-frame clones only and misses some. The sample lists 40,000 to 55,000 clones, 91% occurring once. Notes on this clone: No antigen is known for it.

The TCR was taken from a man aged 65 to 85 with urothelial cancer. The sample in question was PBMCs, obtained around atezolizumab (anti-PD-L1) treatment.

Here the CDR3 reads CASSGRAGTDTQYF. CDR3 nucleotide sequence: TGTGCCAGCAGCGGGAGAGCGGGCACAGATACGCAGTATTTT. This chain links TRBV7-3 with TRBJ2-3; D is possibly TRBD2 (5 bases). Trimming removed 5 bases at V and 1 base at J, with 10 bases between. The germline gives CDR1 SGHTA, CDR2 FQGTGA. The CDR3 sequence is 14 residues long.